The rows below give T cell receptor beta chains drawn from one sample of a study of T-cell reconstitution after alpha-beta-depleted transplantation in children. TCRdb itself ran the PCR reads through MiXCR, one entry per CDR3 protein. The table has approximately 630,000 distinct CDR3 sequences, under 15% seen once. This sample comprised PBMCs, obtained before TCRalphabeta/CD19-depleted stem cell transplant. These receptors originate from a girl aged 2-10 years with congenital amegakaryocytic thrombocytopenia, due to receive a stem cell transplant. Each CDR3 is given with its conserved first and last residue. The D gene is left open where the match is weak. Expanded clones get a size class; other rows say once, few or many, or leave the size out.

j_call v_call clone_size d_call cdr3_nt cdr3_aa
TRBJ2-5 TRBV29-1 many TRBD1 TGCAGCGTTGAGTTCGGACAGGAAGAGACCCAGTACTTC CSVEFGQEETQYF
TRBJ2-1 TRBV9 many TRBD2 TGTGCCAGCAGCGGTAGCGGGCTTAGGGATGAGCAGTTCTTC CASSGSGLRDEQFF
TRBJ2-1 TRBV5-6 . TRBD1 TGTGCCAGCAGCACCACGGACAGGGGGCGCAACTATGAGCAGTTCTTC CASSTTDRGRNYEQFF
TRBJ2-3 TRBV20-1 . . TGCAGTGCCCCAAGAAGTGGGAGAAGGGATACGCAGTATTTT CSAPRSGRRDTQYF
TRBJ2-7 TRBV20-1 many . TGCAGTGCTTTCGGACAGTGGCACTCCTACGAGCAGTACTTC CSAFGQWHSYEQYF
TRBJ2-2 TRBV12-3/TRBV12-4 many TRBD2 TGTGCCAGCAGATCCCTAGCGGGAAGGACCGGGGAGCTGTTTTTT CASRSLAGRTGELFF
TRBJ2-1 TRBV20-1 many . TGCAGTGCTAGGCGAGCGGCTGCCTACAATGAGCAGTTCTTC CSARRAAAYNEQFF
TRBJ1-2 TRBV28 many . TGTGCCAGCAGTTTATTAGACCAGGATGGCTACACCTTC CASSLLDQDGYTF
TRBJ2-7 TRBV6-5 many TRBD1 TGTGCCAGCAGCCTCTGGACTATAGGACAGGGAAAGGGCGAGCAGTACTTC CASSLWTIGQGKGEQYF
TRBJ2-5 TRBV7-9 many TRBD1 TGTGCCATCGACAGGGGGGAAGAGACCCAGTACTTC CAIDRGEETQYF
TRBJ2-7 TRBV4-1 . TRBD2 TGCGCCAGCAGCCAAGGGGGGGGATCAACCTACGAGCAGTACTTC CASSQGGGSTYEQYF
TRBJ2-7 TRBV20-1 few TRBD2 TGCTGTGCTAGAGCTTCAGGGGGTCTAGCGGGGCCCTACGAGCAGTACTTC CCARASGGLAGPYEQYF
TRBJ2-3 TRBV12-3/TRBV12-4 many . TGTGCCAGCAAGGTCGTGGATACGCAGTATTTT CASKVVDTQYF
TRBJ1-5 TRBV7-4 once . TGTGCCAGCAGCTTAGAAGAGACTGGCAGAGAGTTGAATAGCAGTCAGCCCCAGCATTTT CASSLEETGRELNSSQPQHF
TRBJ1-3 TRBV6-5 many . TGTGCCAGCAGTTACTCGACCGGGTCGAACACCATATATTTT CASSYSTGSNTIYF
TRBJ1-1 TRBV6-1 few TRBD1 TGTGCCAGCAGGGAAGGACAGGTCCGAACTGAAGCTTTCTTT CASREGQVRTEAFF
TRBJ2-5 TRBV20-1 . TRBD2 TGCAGTGCCAATTGGGGAGGGGAATGGGAAGAGACCCAGTACTTC CSANWGGEWEETQYF
TRBJ2-5 TRBV12-3/TRBV12-4 . . TGTGCCAGCAGTTTACGAGGAACACGCGGGGAGACCCAGTACTTC CASSLRGTRGETQYF
TRBJ2-7 TRBV15 few TRBD2 TGTGCCACCAGCAGCTCTAGCGGAGCCTACGAGCAGTACTTC CATSSSSGAYEQYF
TRBJ1-5 TRBV20-1 few . TGCAGTGCTAGAGATCGGGGGGTTCTCAATCAGCCCCAGCATTTT CSARDRGVLNQPQHF
TRBJ2-7 TRBV6-5 few TRBD1 TGTGCCAGCAGTTACGCCACAGGGGGGACGACCTACGAGCAGTACTTC CASSYATGGTTYEQYF
TRBJ2-3 TRBV11-2 few TRBD2 TGTGCCAGCAGGAAGCGGGAGGGGGAAGGAGGCACAGATACGCAGTATTTT CASRKREGEGGTDTQYF
TRBJ2-3 TRBV12-3/TRBV12-4 many . TGTGCCAGCAGCCTGGGGATAGTGGGCACAGATACGCAGTATTTT CASSLGIVGTDTQYF
TRBJ2-7 TRBV29-1 many TRBD2 TGCAGCGTTCGGACTAGCGGAGATAAGTCCTACGAGCAGTACTTC CSVRTSGDKSYEQYF
TRBJ2-5 TRBV20-1 many TRBD1 TGCAGTGCTCCCGAGACAGGGTATGGGGAGACCCAGTACTTC CSAPETGYGETQYF
TRBJ2-5 TRBV5-1 . TRBD2 TGCGCCAGCAGCTCGGTACCACCTAGCGGGAGTGGGGAGACCCAGTACTTC CASSSVPPSGSGETQYF
TRBJ2-3 TRBV6-1 few TRBD2 TGTGCCAGCAGTGCTAGCGGGAGTGGATCAGATACGCAGTATTTT CASSASGSGSDTQYF
TRBJ2-3 TRBV18 . . TGTGCCAGCTCATCTCTGAGTAGCACAGATACGCAGTATTTT CASSSLSSTDTQYF
TRBJ2-1 TRBV20-1 many . TGCAGTGCTAGAGGGAGGGCGGGGTACAATGAGCAGTTCTTC CSARGRAGYNEQFF
TRBJ1-1 TRBV20-1 few TRBD1 TGCAGTGCTAACAGGGGCGCTGAAGCTTTCTTT CSANRGAEAFF
TRBJ1-5 TRBV20-1 many . TGCAGTGCTCGCGCCGGACAGTTAAGCAATCAGCCCCAGCATTTT CSARAGQLSNQPQHF
TRBJ1-3 TRBV12-3/TRBV12-4 many . TGTGCCAGCAGTTTAATGAACTATGGAAACACCATATATTTT CASSLMNYGNTIYF
TRBJ2-1 TRBV28 few TRBD2 TGTGCTGTAGCGGGAGCCTATTCGGTGGACAATGAGCAGTTCTTC CAVAGAYSVDNEQFF
TRBJ2-7 TRBV20-1 . TRBD2 TGCAGTGCTAGTCTCCTAGCGGCCTCCTACGAGCAGTACTTC CSASLLAASYEQYF
TRBJ2-7 TRBV20-1 . . TGCAGTGCTTTAAATGGTTTGGCGGGCTTGGGGGAGCAGTACTTC CSALNGLAGLGEQYF
TRBJ2-3 TRBV6-1 many TRBD2 TGTGCCAGCAGTGCACTAGCGAGCGGCACAGATACGCAGTATTTT CASSALASGTDTQYF
TRBJ2-1 TRBV28 . . TGTGCCAGCAGTTACCAGCAGGACAATGAGCAGTTCTTC CASSYQQDNEQFF
TRBJ2-5 TRBV15 . . TGTGCCACCAGCAGAGATCTACAGACCCAGTACTTC CATSRDLQTQYF
TRBJ2-1 TRBV6-1 . . TGTGCCAGCAGTGAAGCTCTTTGGTCCAGGTACACGGACAATGAGCAGTTCTTC CASSEALWSRYTDNEQFF
TRBJ2-1 TRBV30 few . TGTGCCTGGAGGAGGGGGTGGCTTTACAATGAGCAGTTCTTC CAWRRGWLYNEQFF
TRBJ1-3 TRBV6-1 . . TGTGCCAGCTCGTTCGCCAACTCTGGAAACACCATATATTTT CASSFANSGNTIYF
TRBJ1-6 TRBV11-2 many TRBD1 TGTGCCAGCAGCTTAATGACAGGGGTGGGTTCACCCCTCCACTTT CASSLMTGVGSPLHF